Each of the 20 T cell receptor beta chains below was sequenced from the same sample in a study of blood T cell repertoires in COVID-19. The data were produced by immunoSEQ multiplex PCR, yet TCRdb's version contains in-frame clones alone and is incomplete. There are around 150,000 clones in the sample; 80% to 95% occur only once, and 4.8% lies in the top ten. Sequencing input: peripheral blood. The receptors were sampled from a man aged 25 to 45 with COVID-19, enrolled during active disease.

The V call is TRBV27, the J call TRBJ1-1; 7 bases line up with TRBD1. Trimming removed 5 bases from V and 0 bases from J; junction bases left unmatched: 9. Germline V gene data show CDR1 as MNHEY and CDR2 as SMNVEV (reference sequence). This CDR3 is built from 16 residues. CDR3 DNA sequence: TGTGCCAGCAGTGGGAGGACAGGCGCTATGAACACTGAAGCTTTCTTT. Translation gives CASSGRTGAMNTEAFF.

The chain couples TRBV21-1 to TRBJ2-3; TRBD2 was called by the table and not checked on the DNA. TRBV21-1 is shown as a pseudogene. This CDR3 contains 19 residues. In DNA form, the CDR3 reads TGTGCCAGCAGCCCCCGGACTAGCGGGGGGGGACCTAGCACAGATACGCAGTATTTT. It specifies CASSPRTSGGGPSTDTQYF.

This clone was observed a handful of times. The chain links TRBV4-3 to TRBJ1-2; D unclear. The CDR3 contains 15 residues. The ends were cut back, 1 base at V and 0 bases at J, with 9 bases in the middle. The germline gives CDR1 LGHNA, CDR2 YSLEER. The CDR3 reads CASSQVRGANYGYTF. CDR3 DNA sequence: TGCGCCAGCAGCCAAGTGCGGGGAGCTAACTATGGCTACACCTTC.

The chain joins TRBV27 to TRBJ2-3, with 11 positions matching TRBD1. The V segment lost 8 bases and the J segment 4 bases; nucleotides outside the gene matches: 8. CDR1 and CDR2 (germline): MNHEY, SMNVEV (reference sequence). The CDR3 contains 15 residues. The CDR3 DNA follows: TGTGCCAGCGGGCGGACAGGGGGCATCTCAGATACGCAGTATTTT. Translating gives CASGRTGGISDTQYF.

The CDR3 bases are TGTGCCAGCAGCTCACAGGGTAGAGGAAACACCATATATTTT. Amino acids: CASSSQGRGNTIYF. V gene TRBV5-6 combines with J gene TRBJ1-3; weak D call: TRBD1 (6 bases). The germline gives CDR1 SGHDT, CDR2 YYEEEE. Trimming stripped 3 bases from V and 4 bases from J, with 11 bases between. This CDR3 contains 14 residues.

V and J are TRBV6-6 and TRBJ2-1; a possible D gene is TRBD2 (6 bases). Germline V gene sequence: CDR1 MNHNY, CDR2 SVGAGI (reference sequence). V lost 6 bases and J 3 bases, leaving 15 bases between the germline ends. The CDR3 totals 15 residues. The CDR3 DNA reads as TGTGCCAGCAGCTCCTCGGGAGCCTACTACAATGAGCAGTTCTTC. It yields the protein CASSSSGAYYNEQFF.

This rearrangement joins TRBV6-5 to TRBJ1-4, with 10 nucleotides matching TRBD1. V dropped 10 bases and J dropped 7; count of bases not matched to a gene: 12. Germline CDR1 and CDR2: MNHEY and SVGAGI. The CDR3 is 15 amino acids. The DNA for the CDR3 is TGTGCCACCCAATGGGGTGACAGGGGGCTTGAAAAACTGTTTTTT. Translated, it gives CATQWGDRGLEKLFF.

The genes are TRBV5-1 and TRBJ2-1; 10 bases map to TRBD2. The length of the CDR3 is 16 residues. Germline loops: CDR1 SGHRS, CDR2 YFSETQ. Losses at the gene ends were 6 bases for V and 3 bases for J; bases not matched to a gene: 9. The CDR3 nucleotides are TGCGCCAGCAAAGATTCAGCGGGAGGGTTCTACAATGAGCAGTTCTTC. Protein product: CASKDSAGGFYNEQFF.

The V call is TRBV9, the J call TRBJ2-1; maybe TRBD2 (5 bases). Per germline, CDR1 SGDLS and CDR2 YYNGEE. V lost 0 bases to trimming and J lost 7 bases, with 17 bases between them. CDR3 length: 16 residues. The CDR3 spells CASSVEGAPLRNEQFF. The CDR3 nucleotides are TGTGCCAGCAGCGTAGAGGGAGCTCCCCTTAGGAATGAGCAGTTCTTC.

This chain uses TRBV7-3 with TRBJ2-3, with D perhaps matching TRBD1 (5 bases). Per germline, CDR1 SGHTA and CDR2 FQGTGA. The CDR3 is 14 amino acids. The V and J ends lost 3 bases and 0 bases respectively, with 7 bases between them. The DNA for the CDR3 is TGTGCCAGCAGCTTTGACAGAAGCACAGATACGCAGTATTTT. Translation gives CASSFDRSTDTQYF.

The chain is built from TRBV7-2 and TRBJ1-2, with 7 bases matching TRBD1. With V trimmed by 5 bases and J by 5 bases, 14 bases remained unmatched. Germline-derived CDR1 and CDR2 are SGHTA and FQGNSA. This CDR3 is built from 16 residues. In DNA, the CDR3 is TGTGCCAGCAGCCCTCGGGACAGCTATTGGAATTATGGCTACACCTTC. Amino acids: CASSPRDSYWNYGYTF.

The gene calls are TRBV4-1 and TRBJ1-1; TRBD1 might be the D (5 bases). Germline V CDR1 and CDR2: MGHRA, YSYEKL. V lost 0 bases, J lost 4 bases, and 12 bases lay in between. The CDR3 spans 15 residues. The CDR3 region is CASSQEGGGGTEAFF. Here the CDR3 DNA reads TGCGCCAGCAGCCAAGAAGGCGGGGGGGGCACTGAAGCTTTCTTT.

This clone was observed a single time. CDR3 coding DNA: TGTGCCACCAGCAGCTTAGGGACAGGGGGGGCCTACGAGCAGTACTTC. It is translated as CATSSLGTGGAYEQYF. The chain uses TRBV15 and TRBJ2-7, with TRBD1 identical over 11 bases. The CDR3 has 16 residues. V was clipped by 3 bases and J by 2 bases; unmatched bases: 6. Germline V gives CDR1 LNHNV, CDR2 YYDKDF (reference sequence).

CDR3 sequence: CASSDRSDSPLHF. The CDR3 nucleotides are TGTGCCAGCAGTGACAGGTCTGACTCACCCCTCCACTTT. The chain recombines TRBV2 with TRBJ1-6, with no clear D. With 3 bases removed from V and 10 bases from J, the gap between germline ends came to 10 bases. Germline CDR1 is SNHLY and CDR2 is FYNNEI. The CDR3 is 13 residues long. The whole variable domain, filled in from reference TRBV2 and TRBJ1-6, reads EPEVTQTPSHQVTQMGQEVILRCVPISNHLYFYWYRQILGQKVEFLVSFYNNEISEKSEIFDDQFSVERPDGSNFTLKIRSTKLEDSAMYFCASSDRSDSPLHFGNGTRLTVT.

The V gene is TRBV6-5, the J gene TRBJ2-7; the D gene is possibly TRBD1 (5 bases). The germline V and J ends were trimmed by 7 bases and 3 bases, with 10 bases remaining between them. CDR3 length equals 12 residues. The germline V gene has CDR1 MNHEY and CDR2 SVGAGI. The CDR3 DNA reads as TGTGCCAGCAACAGGCCTTACTACGAGCAGTACTTC. Protein: CASNRPYYEQYF.

The CDR3 here is CASSEFRGYGYTF. The CDR3, as DNA: TGCGCCAGCAGTGAATTCAGGGGCTATGGCTACACCTTC. This rearrangement joins TRBV10-2 to TRBJ1-2; tentatively, D is TRBD1 (6 bases). The CDR3 spans 13 residues. Germline assignment: CDR1 WSHSY and CDR2 SAAADI. Deletions cut 3 bases from V and 4 bases from J, with 9 bases between.

This clone showed up just once. The chain joins TRBV6-5 to TRBJ1-2, with 7 nucleotides matching TRBD1. The germline V gene has CDR1 MNHEY and CDR2 SVGAGI. The CDR3 totals 15 residues. The V segment lost 6 bases and the J segment 5 bases; nucleotides outside the gene matches: 12. The DNA of the CDR3 is TGTGCCAGCAGGTCTCCGGGACAGACGATATATGGCTACACCTTC. This sequence encodes CASRSPGQTIYGYTF.

This chain uses TRBV11-3 with TRBJ2-2; D possibly corresponds to TRBD2 (6 bases). Germline V gene lookup returns CDR1 SGHNT and CDR2 YENEEA. Trimming cost V 5 bases and J 6 bases, with 19 bases left between them. The CDR3 sequence is 16 residues long. Written as DNA, the CDR3 is TGTGCCAGCAGCCAAGGGGATTGGAGGGGACCCGGGGAGCTGTTTTTT. Translated, it gives CASSQGDWRGPGELFF.

Note on this clone: The sample holds other DNA sequences that translate to the same CDR3. J is TRBJ2-7 and V is TRBV30; tentative D call: TRBD1 (5 bases). V dropped 0 bases and J dropped 3 bases, with 9 bases sitting between them. The CDR3 is 13 amino acids. Germline-derived CDR1 and CDR2 are GTSNPN and SVGIG (reference sequence). As DNA, the CDR3 is TGTGCCTGGAGTGTAGGTCAGGGCTACGAGCAGTACTTC. Its protein product is CAWSVGQGYEQYF.

This clone came up once. The V call is TRBV28, the J call TRBJ2-7; D gene ambiguous. This CDR3 contains 14 residues. The V gene's germline CDR1 is MDHEN and CDR2 SYDVKM. V gave up 0 bases and J gave up 1 base, with 7 bases separating them. CDR3 sequence (DNA): TGTGCCAGCAGTTTATGGGCCCAGTCCTACGAGCAGTACTTC. Its translation is CASSLWAQSYEQYF.